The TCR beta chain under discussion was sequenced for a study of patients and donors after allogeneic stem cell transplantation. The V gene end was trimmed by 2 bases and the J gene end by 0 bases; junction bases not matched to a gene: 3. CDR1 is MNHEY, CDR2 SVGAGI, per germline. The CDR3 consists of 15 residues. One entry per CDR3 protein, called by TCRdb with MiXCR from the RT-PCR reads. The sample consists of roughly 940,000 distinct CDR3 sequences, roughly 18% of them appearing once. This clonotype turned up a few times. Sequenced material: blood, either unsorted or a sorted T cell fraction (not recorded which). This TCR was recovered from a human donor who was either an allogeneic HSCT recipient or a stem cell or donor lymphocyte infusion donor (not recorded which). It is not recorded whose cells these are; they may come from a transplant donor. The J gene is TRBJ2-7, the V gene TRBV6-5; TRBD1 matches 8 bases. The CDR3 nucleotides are TGTGCCAGCAGTTACCTGGACAGGGTCTCCTACGAGCAGTACTTC. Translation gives CASSYLDRVSYEQYF.